The 21 T cell receptor beta chains below come from one sample, sequenced in a study of T cell responses to AZD1222 COVID-19 vaccine. Method: immunoSEQ multiplex PCR; TCRdb's copy keeps in-frame clones and lacks some. The data hold some 110,000 clones, with around 90% observed a single time. The sequences come from peripheral blood, collected 28 days after the second AZD1222 dose. The receptors originated from an adult who received the AZD1222 COVID-19 vaccine.

The V call is TRBV7-6, the J call TRBJ2-2, with TRBD2 as a possible D gene (5 bases). This CDR3 spans 16 amino acids. The V end was cut by 8 bases, the J end by 3 bases, with 19 bases between. CDR1 is SGHVS and CDR2 is FNYEAQ in the germline V gene. The CDR3 reads CASGVVGVPYTGELFF. CDR3 DNA: TGTGCCAGCGGGGTAGTCGGGGTTCCGTACACCGGGGAGCTGTTTTTT.

The chain combines TRBV12-3 or TRBV12-4 with TRBJ1-2; a weak D match, TRBD1 (5 bases). This CDR3 is 13 amino acids long. The ends were cut back, 3 bases at V and 2 bases at J, with 7 bases in the middle. The CDR3 loop reads CASSFDRNYGYTF. Written as DNA, the CDR3 is TGTGCCAGCAGTTTTGACAGAAACTATGGCTACACCTTC.

V and J are TRBV5-4 and TRBJ2-2; unclear D gene. CDR3 length: 12 residues. The germline V gene encodes CDR1 SGHNT and CDR2 YYREEE (reference sequence). The V and J ends lost 1 base and 2 bases respectively, with 0 bases between them. The CDR3 here is CASSLNTGELFF. The CDR3, as DNA: TGTGCCAGCAGCTTGAACACCGGGGAGCTGTTTTTT.

The chain links TRBV27 to TRBJ1-2, with D possibly being TRBD1 (6 bases). Per the germline V gene, CDR1 is MNHEY and CDR2 is SMNVEV (reference sequence). This CDR3 has 16 residues. V was cut by 6 bases and J by 0 bases, with 17 bases left in between. CDR3 coding DNA: TGTGCCAGCAGAGACGGACAGCCGGCATCTAACTATGGCTACACCTTC. Its protein is CASRDGQPASNYGYTF.

The chain combines TRBV11-1 with TRBJ2-7; the D gene is possibly TRBD2 (5 bases). V dropped 5 bases and J dropped 12 bases, with 20 bases sitting between them. The CDR3 has 13 residues. Germline assignment: CDR1 SGHAT and CDR2 FQDESV (reference sequence). The CDR3 coding sequence is TGTGCCAGCAGCCAAGGACGGGGTGTTCGAGCGTACTTC. Translation gives CASSQGRGVRAYF.

This clone was observed a handful of times. This sequence joins TRBV3-1 (or the pseudogene TRBV3-2) and TRBJ1-2; D gene ambiguous. The length of the CDR3 is 13 residues. Looked up from germline, CDR1 is LGHDT and CDR2 is YNNKEL (reference sequence). V was trimmed by 1 base and J by 8 bases, leaving 11 bases between them. This chain's CDR3 is CASSQVGSEGYTF. The CDR3 nucleotides are TGTGCCAGCAGCCAAGTTGGTAGCGAGGGCTACACCTTC.

CDR3 DNA sequence: TGCAGCGTGGGGACAGCCTTGTATGGCTACACCTTC. It translates to CSVGTALYGYTF. The J gene is TRBJ1-2, the V gene TRBV29-1; 7 bases are a match to TRBD1. J lost 5 bases, V lost 6 bases, and 6 bases had no gene match. CDR1 SQVTM and CDR2 ANQGSEA come from the germline V gene. The CDR3 contains 12 residues. The full variable domain, in which reference TRBV29-1 and TRBJ1-2 provide the parts outside the CDR3, is SAVISQKPSRDICQRGTSLTIQCQVDSQVTMMFWYRQQPGQSLTLIATANQGSEATYESGFVIDKFPISRPNLTFSTLTVSNMSPEDSSIYLCSVGTALYGYTFGSGTRLTVV.

The chain combines TRBV20-1 with TRBJ2-7, with D hard to call. Trimming shortened V by 6 bases and J by 0 bases, and 6 bases separated the two germline ends. This CDR3 region has 11 residues. Per the germline V gene, CDR1 is DFQATT and CDR2 is SNEGSKA (reference sequence). CDR3 amino acids: CSALDSYEQYF. DNA for the CDR3: TGCAGTGCCCTCGACTCCTACGAGCAGTACTTC.

This chain uses TRBV25-1 with TRBJ2-3; either TRBD1 or TRBD2 may supply D (7 bases each). V dropped 8 bases and J dropped 4 bases, with 19 bases sitting between them. This CDR3 is 15 amino acids long. From germline, CDR1 is MGHDK and CDR2 SYGVNS. For the CDR3, the DNA is TGTGCCAGCTCACCTCAGGGGGGGGTTGCAGATACGCAGTATTTT. Amino acid sequence: CASSPQGGVADTQYF.

This chain connects TRBV25-1 to TRBJ1-4; D is uncertain. The germline CDR1 and CDR2 sequences are MGHDK and SYGVNS. Trimming removed 8 bases at V and 0 bases at J, with 16 bases between. This CDR3 spans 16 amino acids. The CDR3 bases are TGTGCCAGCGGACCTTGGAGTGGGGCAACTAATGAAAAACTGTTTTTT. Residues: CASGPWSGATNEKLFF.

In nucleotides, the CDR3 is TGTGCCAGCAGCGTAGAGGGGCGCGGGGGGATAGGGGAGACCCAGTACTTC. This sequence encodes CASSVEGRGGIGETQYF. The chain combines TRBV9 with TRBJ2-5; 8 positions agree with TRBD2. This CDR3 is 17 amino acids long. Germline V gene lookup returns CDR1 SGDLS and CDR2 YYNGEE. Trimming at V came to 0 bases and at J to 5 bases, leaving 12 bases not matched to a gene.

The J gene is TRBJ2-1, the V gene TRBV5-1, with TRBD1 as a possible D gene (6 bases). The V gene's germline CDR1 is SGHRS and CDR2 YFSETQ. This CDR3 comprises 14 residues. Trimming stripped 4 bases from V and 8 bases from J, with 16 bases between. The CDR3 DNA reads as TGCGCCAGCAGCCCCCGAACAGGGTACGATGAGCAGTTCTTC. As protein: CASSPRTGYDEQFF.

The rearrangement uses TRBV27 and TRBJ1-5; D unclear. V lost 0 bases to trimming and J lost 0 bases, with 3 bases between them. Per germline, CDR1 MNHEY and CDR2 SMNVEV (reference sequence). This CDR3 contains 14 residues. The CDR3 DNA follows: TGTGCCAGCAGTTTATCGGGTAGCAATCAGCCCCAGCATTTT. Translation: CASSLSGSNQPQHF.

The chain recombines TRBV10-3 with TRBJ2-6; D may be TRBD1 (5 bases). In germline, CDR1 is ENHRY, CDR2 SYGVKD. V was pared by 4 bases and J by 1 base, with 11 bases between. CDR3 size: 16 residues. The CDR3 reads CAISGDSVSGANVLTF. CDR3 sequence (DNA): TGTGCCATCAGTGGCGACAGTGTATCTGGGGCCAACGTCCTGACTTTC.

The chain couples TRBV7-3 to TRBJ2-3; 7 positions match TRBD2. CDR3 length: 18 residues. Germline V gene sequence: CDR1 SGHTA, CDR2 FQGTGA. After removal of 5 bases from V and 5 bases from J, the junction contained 19 bases not matched to a gene. The CDR3 sequence is CASSANRDYEREGDTQYF. CDR3 coding DNA: TGTGCCAGCAGCGCAAATCGGGACTACGAGAGGGAGGGAGATACGCAGTATTTT.

The V gene is TRBV14, the J gene TRBJ2-3, with D perhaps matching TRBD1 (6 bases). CDR3 size: 17 residues. The germline V and J ends were trimmed by 2 bases and 4 bases, with 19 bases remaining between them. Germline CDR1 is SGHDN and CDR2 is FVKESK. The CDR3 DNA is TGTGCCAGCAGCCAACTTGGGGGCCAGGTCATCGCAGATACGCAGTATTTT. This codes for CASSQLGGQVIADTQYF.

V usage is TRBV19 and J usage is TRBJ1-2, with a weak D call TRBD1 (6 bases). The CDR3 extends over 13 amino acids. Germline assignment: CDR1 LNHDA and CDR2 SQIVND (reference sequence). Deletions cut 10 bases from V and 8 bases from J, with 20 bases between. The CDR3 loop is CAIKPPNGGGYTF. The CDR3 bases are TGTGCCATCAAACCGCCTAATGGGGGCGGCTACACCTTC.

This chain links TRBV7-2 with TRBJ2-2, with 11 bases fitting TRBD2. Germline V gene data show CDR1 as SGHTA and CDR2 as FQGNSA. The CDR3 contains 18 residues. V was pared by 4 bases and J by 6 bases, with 13 bases of the junction left unmatched. The CDR3 DNA is TGTGCCAGCAGCTCCACTAGGGGTAGCGGGGGGGCGGCCGGGGAGCTGTTTTTT. Amino acids: CASSSTRGSGGAAGELFF.

The J gene is TRBJ2-7, the V gene TRBV29-1; 10 bases match TRBD1. Germline V gives CDR1 SQVTM, CDR2 ANQGSEA. The CDR3 runs 13 residues. After removal of 4 bases from V and 2 bases from J, the junction contained 2 bases not matched to a gene. CDR3 nucleotides: TGCAGCGTTGCCGGGACAGGGGCCTACGAGCAGTACTTC. Residues: CSVAGTGAYEQYF.

V and J are TRBV6-1 and TRBJ1-2; 8 bases line up with TRBD1. Germline-derived CDR1 and CDR2 are MNHNS and SASEGT. The CDR3 consists of 14 residues. Trimming removed 5 bases from V and 5 bases from J; junction bases left unmatched: 7. The CDR3 sequence is CASSSTGQAYGYTF. In DNA form, the CDR3 reads TGTGCCAGCAGTTCGACGGGACAGGCTTATGGCTACACCTTC.

The V call is TRBV5-7, the J call TRBJ2-2; D might be TRBD2 (5 bases). TRBV5-7 is classed as an ORF, of uncertain function. V lost 3 bases, J lost 4 bases, and 13 bases lay in between. The CDR3 consists of 15 residues. CDR3 nucleotide sequence: TGTGCCAGCAGCTCTAGAGGGAGTCGCACCGGGGAGCTGTTTTTT. Amino acids: CASSSRGSRTGELFF.